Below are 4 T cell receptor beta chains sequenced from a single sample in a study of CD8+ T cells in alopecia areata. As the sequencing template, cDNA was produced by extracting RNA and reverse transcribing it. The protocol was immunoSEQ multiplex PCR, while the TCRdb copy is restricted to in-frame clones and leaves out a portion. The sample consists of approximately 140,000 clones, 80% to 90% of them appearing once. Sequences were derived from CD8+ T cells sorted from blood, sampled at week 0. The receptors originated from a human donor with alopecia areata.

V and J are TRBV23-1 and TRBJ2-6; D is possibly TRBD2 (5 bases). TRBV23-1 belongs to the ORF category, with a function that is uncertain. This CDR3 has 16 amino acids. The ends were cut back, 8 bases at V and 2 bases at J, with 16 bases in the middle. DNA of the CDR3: TGCGCCAGCGCCCCTTGCTCCGGGACTGGGGCCAACGTCCTGACTTTC. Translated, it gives CASAPCSGTGANVLTF.

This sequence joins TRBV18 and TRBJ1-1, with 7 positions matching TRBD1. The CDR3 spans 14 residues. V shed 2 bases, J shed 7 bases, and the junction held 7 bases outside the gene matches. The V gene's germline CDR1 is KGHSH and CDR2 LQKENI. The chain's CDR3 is CASSPTTGRGEAFF. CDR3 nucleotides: TGTGCCAGCTCACCAACGACAGGGAGGGGTGAAGCTTTCTTT.

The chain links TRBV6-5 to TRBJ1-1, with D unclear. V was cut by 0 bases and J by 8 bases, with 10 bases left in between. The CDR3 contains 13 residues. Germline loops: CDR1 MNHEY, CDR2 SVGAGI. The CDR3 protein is CASSYSSGNEAFF. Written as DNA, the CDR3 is TGTGCCAGCAGTTACTCGAGTGGAAACGAAGCTTTCTTT.

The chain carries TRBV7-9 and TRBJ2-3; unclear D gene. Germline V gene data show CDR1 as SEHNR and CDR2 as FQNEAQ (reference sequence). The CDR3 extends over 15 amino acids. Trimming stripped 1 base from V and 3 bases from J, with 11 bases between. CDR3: CASSLGPPITDTQYF. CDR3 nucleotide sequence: TGTGCCAGCAGCTTAGGGCCTCCCATTACAGATACGCAGTATTTT.